Listed below are T cell receptor beta chains from one sample, sequenced in a study of regulatory T cells in long-lasting Graves disease. A single record per CDR3 protein comes from TCRdb applying MiXCR to the multiplex PCR reads. The profile shows roughly 500,000 distinct CDR3 sequences, about 13% of them singletons. The same data also went into a second study, on T cells in Graves' hyperthyroidism and ophthalmopathy.

The sequencing here drew on peripheral blood mononuclear cells (PBMCs), taken at new diagnosis, from a patient treated with antithyroid drugs. The receptors here all came from a young man with Graves disease. Both conserved end residues are part of each CDR3. A D gene is named only where the DNA matches it firmly. Clone size appears in some rows only: once, few, many, or a class for an expanded clone.

CDR3nt	CDR3aa	abundance	v_gene	d_gene	j_gene
TGTGCCAGCAGCTTAGATCTATACGGGGAGCTGTTTTTT	CASSLDLYGELFF	many	TRBV11-2	.	TRBJ2-2
TGTGCCAGCAGCCTCGGACAGCCCCCCATATATTTT	CASSLGQPPIYF	.	TRBV12-3/TRBV12-4	.	TRBJ1-3
TGCAGTGCTAGAGAGGGGGGCTCCGGATTTCGTGCGGGAAACACCATATATTTT	CSAREGGSGFRAGNTIYF	.	TRBV20-1	.	TRBJ1-3
TGTGCCAGCAGCCACTGGCACGGGCAGTACTTC	CASSHWHGQYF	.	TRBV3-1	.	TRBJ2-7
TGTGCCAGCAGCTTGGAAGGGGGGACACCCTACGAGCAGTACTTC	CASSLEGGTPYEQYF	many	TRBV5-5	.	TRBJ2-7
TGTGCCAGCAGTGTCGGCAGGCCCCTCACTGAAGCTTTCTTT	CASSVGRPLTEAFF	many	TRBV6-1	.	TRBJ1-1
TGCAGCGTTCTAGCGGGGCTCTCCTACAATGAGCAGTTCTTC	CSVLAGLSYNEQFF	.	TRBV29-1	TRBD2	TRBJ2-1
TGCAGTGCTACGCCTAGCGGGAAAGAGACCCAGTACTTC	CSATPSGKETQYF	many	TRBV20-1	TRBD2	TRBJ2-5
TGTGCCAGCAGTTATTCCCTCGACAGGGCGGCCCAGCATTTT	CASSYSLDRAAQHF	many	TRBV6-5	TRBD1	TRBJ1-5
TGCAGTGCTAGAGATCAGGGGGCGGACTATGGCTACACCTTC	CSARDQGADYGYTF	few	TRBV20-1	TRBD1	TRBJ1-2
TGTGCCAGCAGCCTCACGGGGAGGGGTTCGGGTGAGCAGTTCTTC	CASSLTGRGSGEQFF	many	TRBV12-3/TRBV12-4	TRBD2	TRBJ2-1
TGTGCCACCAGTGATCCTCACCGTGCTTACGAGCAGTACTTC	CATSDPHRAYEQYF	.	TRBV24-1	.	TRBJ2-7